The sequence of this T cell receptor beta chain was determined in a study of T cell repertoires in cytomegalovirus infection. Study-wide context: The public TCR beta signatures pointed to both CMV infection and matching HLA type. Study outcomes and limitations: HLA-C-restricted, CMV-specific TCR beta clonotypes were dominant ex vivo. Carriers of CMV plus the relevant HLA were identified by cumulative public TCR beta family frequency.

This clonotype has just a few counts. The antigen is unknown. This CDR3 is 11 amino acids long. After removal of 4 bases from V and 13 bases from J, the junction contained 1 base not matched to a gene. The germline V gene has CDR1 SGHAT and CDR2 FQNNGV. MiXCR, applied by TCRdb to the reads, yields one record per CDR3 protein. The sample consists of roughly 240,000 distinct CDR3 sequences, 6.5% of them appearing once. The receptor was isolated from a human donor in good health (CMV status not recorded). Some clones in this sample may be carry-over from other donors' samples. Sequenced sample: PBMCs. V gene TRBV11-2 combines with J gene TRBJ1-6; TRBD1 agrees at 7 bases. DNA for the CDR3: TGTGCCAGCAGCTCGGGACAGCCCCTCCACTTT. It encodes CASSSGQPLHF.